This T cell receptor (beta chain) was profiled in a study of cytomegalovirus exposure and HLA in healthy donors. General observations from the study: One variant, a missense change in DCLRE1C, was linked in a later analysis to TCR beta V- and J-gene trimming. Specificity of a few CMV-associated chains for CMV antigens was verified in vitro. Researchers catalogued under 200 TCR beta chains as cytomegalovirus-associated. The authors later found TCR association rates varying by HLA locus, with DRB1 most and HLA-C fewest.

Primers: 60 Vbeta forward and 13 Jbeta reverse. TCRdb keeps only in-frame clones here, not all; method: immunoSEQ multiplex PCR. This table has some 100,000 clones, 75% to 80% appearing once. Trimming cost V 4 bases and J 3 bases; bases outside gene matches: 3. The length of the CDR3 is 15 residues. Germline V gene lookup returns CDR1 SGHRS and CDR2 YFSETQ. Comments on this clone: What it recognizes is unknown.

V usage is TRBV5-1 and J usage is TRBJ2-1, with TRBD1 matching 11 bases. The sample was PBMCs. The receptor was derived from a woman aged 40 to 55 in good health and CMV-seropositive. The CDR3 here is CASSPGTGGYNEQFF. In nucleotides, the CDR3 is TGCGCCAGCAGCCCCGGGACAGGGGGCTACAATGAGCAGTTCTTC.